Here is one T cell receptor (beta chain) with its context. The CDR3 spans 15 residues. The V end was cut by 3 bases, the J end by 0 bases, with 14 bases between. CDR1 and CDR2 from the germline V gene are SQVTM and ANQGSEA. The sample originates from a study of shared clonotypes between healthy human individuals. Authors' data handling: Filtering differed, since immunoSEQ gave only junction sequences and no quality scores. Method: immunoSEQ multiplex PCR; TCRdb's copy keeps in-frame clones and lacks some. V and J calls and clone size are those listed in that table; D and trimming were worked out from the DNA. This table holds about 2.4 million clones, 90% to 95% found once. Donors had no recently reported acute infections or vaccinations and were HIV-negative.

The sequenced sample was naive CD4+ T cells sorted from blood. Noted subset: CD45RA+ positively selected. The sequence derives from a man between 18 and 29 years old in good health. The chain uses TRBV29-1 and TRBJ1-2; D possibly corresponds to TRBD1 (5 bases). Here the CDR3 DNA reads TGCAGCGTTGATCGAAGAACAGGTACTAACTATGGCTACACCTTC. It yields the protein CSVDRRTGTNYGYTF.